A selection of T cell receptor beta chains follows, all from one sample in a study of control samples from healthy donors and cancer patients. Generated by immunoSEQ multiplex PCR, the TCRdb table keeps only in-frame clones and is missing some. Seen here are 130,000 or so clones, around 94% observed once, and the top ten hold 13%. Specimen: blood. The receptor source for this set is a man between 40 and 49 years old in good health. Both conserved end residues are part of each CDR3. D genes are given only for firm matches. The size field is filled for only some rows; it gives once, few, many or a size class.

TRBD1	TRBV15	TRBJ1-3	-	CATSRETGSGTGNTIYF	TGTGCCACCAGCAGAGAGACAGGGTCGGGAACTGGAAACACCATATATTTT
-	TRBV2	TRBJ2-3	-	CASSEADTQYF	TGTGCCAGCAGTGAGGCAGATACGCAGTATTTT
TRBD2	TRBV6-4	TRBJ2-2	-	CASSESAGGTGELFF	TGTGCCAGCAGTGAATCAGCGGGAGGGACCGGGGAGCTGTTTTTT
-	TRBV6-5	TRBJ2-5	-	CASSSFKETQYF	TGTGCCAGCAGTTCATTTAAAGAGACCCAGTACTTC
-	TRBV9	TRBJ2-3	-	CASSLGQGSTDTQYF	TGTGCCAGCAGCCTCGGGCAGGGGAGCACAGATACGCAGTATTTT
-	TRBV11-1	TRBJ2-5	-	CASSLGASADLETQYF	TGTGCCAGCAGCTTAGGGGCTAGCGCCGATCTGGAGACCCAGTACTTC
-	TRBV28	TRBJ1-2	once	CASTGISNYGYTF	TGTGCCAGCACAGGGATCTCCAACTATGGCTACACCTTC
TRBD1	TRBV19	TRBJ1-6	-	CASDGTGNSPLHF	TGTGCCAGCGACGGGACAGGCAATTCACCCCTCCACTTT
-	TRBV29-1	TRBJ2-2	once	CSVESRGTGELFF	TGCAGCGTTGAATCCCGCGGGACCGGGGAGCTGTTTTTT
-	TRBV5-1	TRBJ2-4	-	CASSLSENIQYF	TGCGCCAGCAGCTTGAGTGAAAACATTCAGTACTTC
TRBD1	TRBV4-1	TRBJ1-2	-	CASGWTGSYGYTF	TGCGCCAGCGGTTGGACAGGGTCCTATGGCTACACCTTC
TRBD2	TRBV24-1	TRBJ2-2	once	CATSDLGGDTGELFF	TGTGCCACCAGTGATTTGGGGGGGGACACCGGGGAGCTGTTTTTT
-	TRBV9	TRBJ1-5	-	CASSVGGNNQPQHF	TGTGCCAGCAGCGTAGGGGGCAACAATCAGCCCCAGCATTTT
TRBD2	TRBV27	TRBJ2-1	-	CASSLSGGGFNNEQFF	TGTGCCAGCAGTTTATCCGGGGGGGGCTTTAACAATGAGCAGTTCTTC
TRBD1	TRBV18	TRBJ1-2	-	CASSPDRGHERNYGYTF	TGTGCCAGCTCACCAGACAGGGGCCACGAACGTAACTATGGCTACACCTTC
TRBD1	TRBV11-2	TRBJ1-5	-	CASSSGTGVQPQHF	TGTGCCAGCAGCTCCGGGACAGGGGTGCAGCCCCAGCATTTT
-	TRBV12-3/TRBV12-4	TRBJ1-5	-	CASSFSHPRPQHF	TGTGCCAGCAGCTTTAGCCATCCCCGACCCCAGCATTTT
TRBD1	TRBV14	TRBJ2-2	-	CASSQRRTGDTGELFF	TGTGCCAGCAGCCAAAGACGGACAGGGGACACCGGGGAGCTGTTTTTT
-	TRBV13	TRBJ2-7	-	CASSRGRPSYEQYF	TGTGCCAGCAGCCGCGGACGGCCATCCTACGAGCAGTACTTC
-	TRBV6-5	TRBJ2-1	-	CASNVGGTPYNEQFF	TGTGCCAGCAATGTGGGCGGGACCCCCTACAATGAGCAGTTCTTC
TRBD1	TRBV6-5	TRBJ2-7	-	CASSYGQGAYEQYF	TGTGCCAGCAGTTATGGACAGGGGGCTTACGAGCAGTACTTC
-	TRBV2	TRBJ2-4	-	CASSEWEVAKNIQYF	TGTGCCAGCAGTGAATGGGAGGTAGCCAAAAACATTCAGTACTTC
-	TRBV7-9	TRBJ2-3	-	CASSRGTVAWKYF	TGTGCCAGCAGCCGCGGGACGGTGGCTTGGAAGTATTTT
TRBD2	TRBV6-4	TRBJ2-5	-	CASSDSTSGGETQYF	TGTGCCAGCAGTGACTCGACTAGCGGGGGAGAGACCCAGTACTTC
-	TRBV6-6	TRBJ2-7	-	CASSTTSQGSYEQYF	TGTGCCAGCAGTACGACTAGCCAGGGGTCCTACGAGCAGTACTTC
-	TRBV7-9	TRBJ1-1	-	CASSLAGTEAFF	TGTGCCAGCAGCTTAGCGGGGACTGAAGCTTTCTTT
TRBD1	TRBV11-2	TRBJ2-2	-	CASTGTVPGELFF	TGTGCCAGCACCGGGACAGTCCCCGGGGAGCTGTTTTTT
-	TRBV7-9	TRBJ1-1	-	CASSLRGNTEAFF	TGTGCCAGCAGCTTAAGAGGGAACACTGAAGCTTTCTTT
TRBD2	TRBV9	TRBJ2-3	once	CASSVPGLAGGSTDTQYF	TGTGCCAGCAGCGTACCCGGACTAGCGGGGGGTAGCACAGATACGCAGTATTTT